This TCR beta chain is from a study of blood T cell repertoires in COVID-19 (TCRdb year 2020). Study-wide context: Samples from collaborators originated in the United States, Italy and Spain and spanned both the acute and convalescent phases of COVID-19. The material from the prospective study consisted of cDNA or gDNA derived from T cells, B-cell-depleted T cells, or PBMCs. Deeply sampled blood TCRbeta repertoires from subjects exposed to, actively infected with, or recovered from COVID-19 were included in the dataset. The repertoires were made available in a free public database intended to serve as a resource for research on the immune response to SARS-CoV-2. The samples were drawn from the first 160 participants of the ongoing ImmuneRACE study and from about 1,200 subjects provided by 6 global collaborators. The sample metadata nearly always contained a de-identified subject ID, COVID-19 status, age in years and sex. Where HLA class I and class II types were available, the types were taken from metadata supplied by the sample provider, not from assay-based typing. On the study overall, not on this receptor specifically: Clinical and demographic metadata were provided uncurated, with the amount varying by source and participant.

The cysteine opens and the phenylalanine closes a CDR3 of 19 amino acids. CDR3 DNA only is kept here, 57 bases in frame from base 1. Trimmed from V: 0 bases; trimmed from J: 2 bases; junction bases lacking a gene match: 13. From the germline V gene, CDR1 is LGHNA and CDR2 is YNFKEQ. With respect to this clone: Its target antigen remains unknown. No base qualities exist here, and no much larger clone lies one base off it.

The collaborating institutions used their own protocols to collect whole blood in K2EDTA tubes. Collaborator samples were shipped for TCRbeta analysis as frozen whole blood, isolated PBMCs, or DNA extracted from either sample type. The immunoSEQ Assay, a bias-controlled multiplex PCR, was used to amplify TCRbeta CDR3 regions from genomic DNA. In the authors' own workflow: The number of nucleated cells in each sample was estimated by amplification of reference gene primers within the assay. Sequence reads were collapsed and filtered to measure the absolute abundance of every unique TCRbeta CDR3 rearrangement. For each sample, productive Simpson clonality was calculated by taking the square root of Simpson's diversity index across productive rearrangements. The source is immuneACCESS, and TCRdb retained only in-frame sequences with V and J called. Part of the clones is not carried over; for the studies checked, unresolved V genes explain less than half of this, and the remainder is unexplained. V, J and clone size are taken as reported in that table, and D and trimming were inferred from the DNA itself. For this sample there are 75,000 to 80,000 clones; 88% appear just once. The top ten constitute roughly 9.1% of the sample.

The sequencing sample was made of peripheral blood. Here the chain combines TRBV4-2 and TRBJ2-5, and TRBD2 matches 9 of the central bases. The receptor was isolated from a human donor in a cohort sampled during active COVID-19. The bases read TGTGCCAGCAGCCAAGAAGTCGTGGTAGGACTAGCGAAGCAAGAGACCCAGTACTTC. Translated, it gives CASSQEVVVGLAKQETQYF.